This TCR beta chain originates from a study of blood T cell repertoires in COVID-19. Clones were read by immunoSEQ multiplex PCR, and TCRdb kept only the in-frame ones, dropping some. Among tens of thousands of clones listed, about 87% were seen once. As concerns this clone: A junction boundary mismatches the germline segment, possibly from a read error.

Germline CDR1 is MNHEY and CDR2 is SVGAGI. The CDR3 extends over 15 amino acids. The V gene is TRBV6-5, the J gene TRBJ1-4; D perhaps matches TRBD1 (5 bases). The sample taken for sequencing was peripheral blood. The sequence derives from a human donor in a cohort sampled during active COVID-19. CDR3 nucleotide sequence: TGTGCCAGCAGTTACGGGGCAGGGACTAGTGAAAAACTGTTTTTT. This codes for CASSYGAGTSEKLFF.